This record concerns one T cell receptor (beta chain) sequence. Its target is not known. Amplification yielded TCR beta CDR3 regions, with RNA transcripts as the source. The HTBI primer set served for first-round RT-PCR of the TCR CDR3. TCRdb re-derived calls from the multiplex PCR reads in MiXCR, one entry per CDR3 protein. This table has a few hundred thousand distinct CDR3 sequences, roughly 46% appearing once. Stable hyperthyroidism: no ophthalmopathy progression over 18 months of follow-up. The entry originates in a study of T cells in Graves' hyperthyroidism and ophthalmopathy. Study results and caveats: A 13 V-J signature model discriminated ophthalmopathy versus stable hyperthyroidism. Ophthalmopathy, which appeared later, was predicted by the model a median approximately six months before onset.

Source material: peripheral blood or thyroid tissue (not recorded which). The receptor comes from a woman aged 18-29 years with Graves' hyperthyroidism.

CDR3 amino acids: CASRTGGGGEKLFF. The DNA for the CDR3 is TGTGCCAGCAGGACGGGCGGAGGGGGTGAAAAACTGTTTTTT. The gene calls are TRBV2 and TRBJ1-4, with D perhaps TRBD1 (6 bases). Germline-derived CDR1 and CDR2 are SNHLY and FYNNEI. CDR3 length: 14 residues. V gave up 6 bases and J gave up 7 bases, with 15 bases separating them.